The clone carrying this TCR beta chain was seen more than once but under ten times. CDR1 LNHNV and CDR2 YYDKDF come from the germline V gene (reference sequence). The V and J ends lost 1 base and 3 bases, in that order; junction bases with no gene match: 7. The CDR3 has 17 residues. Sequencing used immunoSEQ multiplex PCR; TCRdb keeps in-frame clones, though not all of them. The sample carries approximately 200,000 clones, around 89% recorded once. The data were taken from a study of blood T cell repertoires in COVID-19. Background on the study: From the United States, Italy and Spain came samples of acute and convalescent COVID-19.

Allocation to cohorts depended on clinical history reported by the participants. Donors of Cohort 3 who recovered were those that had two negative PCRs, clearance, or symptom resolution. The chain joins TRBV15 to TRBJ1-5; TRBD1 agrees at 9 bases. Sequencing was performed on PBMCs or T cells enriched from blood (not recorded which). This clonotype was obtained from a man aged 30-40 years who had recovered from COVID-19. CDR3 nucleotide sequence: TGTGCCACCAGCAGAGGGGACAGGGAGGGACCCAATCAGCCCCAGCATTTT. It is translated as CATSRGDREGPNQPQHF. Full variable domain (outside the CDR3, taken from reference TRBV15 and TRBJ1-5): DAMVIQNPRYQVTQFGKPVTLSCSQTLNHNVMYWYQQKSSQAPKLLFHYYDKDFNNEADTPDNFQSRRPNTSFCFLDIRSPGLGDTAMYLCATSRGDREGPNQPQHFGDGTRLSIL.